The sequence of this TCR beta chain was determined in a study of shared clonotypes between healthy human individuals. Points on this clone: Its specificity is not known.

Repertoires were generated with immunoSEQ multiplex PCR, while TCRdb's copy carries only in-frame clones and drops some. The sample consists of about 690,000 clones, 90% of them appearing once. Germline CDR1 MDHEN, CDR2 SYDVKM. V lost 6 bases, J lost 2 bases, and 17 bases lay in between. The CDR3 consists of 16 residues. Findings of the study overall: Naive subsets, compared against memory subsets, generally had larger estimated richness values.

Input material: memory CD8+ T cells from PBMCs. Subset in this sample: CD45RO+ cells pooled with CCR7-negative TemRA cells. The receptor was derived from a man aged 18 to 29 in good health. Some clones in this sample may be carry-over from other donors' samples. The chain joins TRBV28 to TRBJ1-5; D not resolved. As DNA, the CDR3 is TGTGCCAGCAGCCATTACCAGGAGGCCCGCAATCAGCCCCAGCATTTT. Its translation: CASSHYQEARNQPQHF.